The TCR beta chain described here comes from a study of PD-1 blockade in classical Hodgkin lymphoma (dated by TCRdb to 2020 to 2022). General notes on the study: Nivolumab dosing was 3 mg/kg intravenously every 2 weeks, continuing until either disease progression or unacceptable toxicity. The study used TCR beta sequencing and CyTOF to define a peripheral blood immune signature of response to PD-1 blockade in classical Hodgkin lymphoma.

The Qiagen DNeasy kit was used to extract genomic DNA both from unsorted PBMCs and from the negatively selected CD4+ and CD8+ fractions. Using primers that anneal to V and J segments, immunoSEQ multiplex PCR amplified the TCR beta CDR3 regions. Amplification bias was minimized using a synthetic immune receptor repertoire, and residual bias was removed computationally after sequencing. Processing in the source paper ran as follows. Custom Python scripts were used to quantify repertoire diversity as the Shannon entropy index. Unsorted, CD4+ and CD8+ repertoires were analyzed separately, except for combined analyses in which CD4+ and CD8+ sequences were merged in silico. A clone was considered expanded if an increase in frequency of at least 2-fold after treatment relative to C1D1 was found, and a pseudocount of 0.5 was applied to clones undetected at baseline. Singleton clones were defined as clones with 0 or 1 copy at C1D1, and non-singleton clones were defined as clones with 2 or more copies. Clones expanded in unsorted samples were assigned a CD4+, CD8+ or unknown annotation through matching of protein sequences in sorted samples from the same patient. Wilcoxon tests on paired samples were used to test changes in diversity from C1D1 to C4D1. This is the immuneACCESS table as TCRdb keeps it, with only in-frame sequences that have V and J called. A part of the clones is gone; compared with another copy, unresolved V genes explain less than half, and the rest is unexplained. V and J calls and clone size are copied from that table; D and trimming were computed from the DNA. Within this sample are roughly 13,000 clones, with around 84% of them counted one time only. Roughly 35% of the sample comes from the top ten.

On the study overall, not on this receptor specifically: Baseline TCR diversity was reported to be lower in newly diagnosed patients than in healthy donors, and even lower in relapsed/refractory patients. By C4D1, a significant rise was seen in CD4+ TCR diversity but not in CD8+ TCR diversity (p=0.0027 vs p=0.16), and the rise was most apparent among complete responders (p=0.02). Lower diversity was observed in patients in whom nivolumab was started less than 1 year after ASCT, and these patients were excluded from later analyses so that confounding by immune reconstitution would be avoided. The study was restricted to a single clinical trial cohort, and the causes of repertoire differences, possibly disease activity or prior therapy, were left undefined. Trial patients achieving complete response had baseline diversity similar to newly diagnosed patients, whereas partial responders and progressors had significantly lower diversity.

The time point label corresponds to: cycle 1 day 1 (C1D1), immediately before nivolumab initiation. All trial patients had relapsed after autologous stem cell transplantation, with cohorts A, B and C differing in prior brentuximab vedotin exposure. A total of fewer than 70 patients with relapsed/refractory classical Hodgkin lymphoma made up the trial cohort, and each patient's best overall response was complete response, partial response or progressive disease. Single-agent nivolumab was administered to trial patients in the multi-cohort phase II CheckMate 205 trial. An independent review committee assessed best overall response by applying the 2007 International Working Group response criteria. Trial PBMCs were collected immediately before nivolumab initiation (C1D1) and during therapy at cycle 2 day 1 and cycle 4 day 1. Peripheral blood was collected in 8 mL Vacutainer Cell Preparation Tubes, from which PBMCs were isolated by centrifugation and then cryopreserved.

In the case of this clone: The clone's antigen remains unknown. Qualities for individual bases were not recorded, and no much larger clone is one base off.

The sequence was collected from a human donor with classical Hodgkin lymphoma. Sequenced material: peripheral blood mononuclear cells (PBMCs), taken at baseline.

The DNA sequence is as follows: TGTGCCAGCCGACTAGCCGGGGAGACCCAGTACTTC. Translated, it gives CASRLAGETQYF. The V and J segments used are TRBV2 and TRBJ2-5; 7 of the junction bases match TRBD2. The CDR3 measures 12 amino acids from cysteine to phenylalanine. Only CDR3 DNA remains: 36 bases, in frame from the first base. Here V drops 8 bases and J drops 5 bases, and the junction holds 5 bases not matched to any gene. The germline V gene supplies CDR1 SNHLY and CDR2 FYNNEI.